The next 24 T cell receptor beta chains were all read from a single sample in a study of T cells in Graves' hyperthyroidism and ophthalmopathy (dated by TCRdb to between 2018 and 2021). Libraries were made using multiplex PCR. TCRdb lists the instrument as Illumina HiSeq 2000. The TCR beta CDR3 regions were amplified from RNA transcripts. The first round of RT-PCR for the TCR CDR3 was performed with the HTBI primer set and the Qiagen OneStep RT-PCR kit. The public reads were quality trimmed at Q25 with fastp and then assembled into clones with MiXCR by TCRdb, keeping productive beta chains. Each CDR3 protein appears once, grouped with its most common genes and DNA. The sample includes almost 500,000 distinct CDR3 sequences, with approximately 23% observed a single time. Of the sample, around 50% is held by the ten largest clones. The material sequenced was blood. The source of these receptors is a woman in her seventies with Graves' ophthalmopathy.

A few counts support this clonotype. The CDR3 sequence is CSARGRRAGTGELFF. DNA of the CDR3: TGCAGTGCTAGGGGCCGGAGGGCCGGCACCGGGGAGCTGTTTTTT. The gene calls are TRBV20-1 and TRBJ2-2; the D gene is possibly TRBD2 (6 bases). The V gene lost 3 bases and the J gene lost 4 bases, with 15 bases spanning the gap. CDR1 and CDR2 from the germline V gene are DFQATT and SNEGSKA (reference sequence). The CDR3 covers 15 residues.

This clonotype was seen only a few times. This chain connects TRBV6-1 to TRBJ2-7; the D gene is possibly TRBD2 (5 bases). V was pared by 6 bases and J by 3 bases, with 12 bases between. Germline V gene lookup returns CDR1 MNHNS and CDR2 SASEGT. This CDR3 region has 13 residues. The CDR3: CASRGELGYEQYF. The CDR3 bases are TGTGCCAGCAGGGGCGAACTAGGCTACGAGCAGTACTTC.

This clonotype was recorded a few times. The chain couples TRBV2 to TRBJ2-2, with 10 bases lining up with TRBD1. CDR1 is SNHLY, CDR2 FYNNEI, per germline. The ends lost 8 bases at V and 6 bases at J; junction bases unmatched: 9. The CDR3 runs to 15 residues. This CDR3 reads CASGKRGQGAGELFF. The CDR3 DNA reads TGTGCCAGCGGGAAGAGAGGACAGGGGGCCGGGGAGCTGTTTTTT. Variable domain in full (rest from reference TRBV2 and TRBJ2-2): EPEVTQTPSHQVTQMGQEVILRCVPISNHLYFYWYRQILGQKVEFLVSFYNNEISEKSEIFDDQFSVERPDGSNFTLKIRSTKLEDSAMYFCASGKRGQGAGELFFGEGSRLTVL.

This clonotype was observed a handful of times. The V call is TRBV24-1, the J call TRBJ2-7; tentatively, D is TRBD2 (5 bases). Germline V CDR1 and CDR2: KGHDR, SFDVKD. The V and J ends lost 5 bases and 3 bases respectively, with 19 bases between them. The length of the CDR3 is 16 residues. The CDR3 DNA reads as TGTGCCACCAGTGCTGGATCGGGCCCGAGGGACTACGAGCAGTACTTC. It specifies CATSAGSGPRDYEQYF.

This clonotype has just a few counts. The V call is TRBV20-1, the J call TRBJ2-7, with D possibly being TRBD2 (5 bases). The CDR3 has 16 residues. Per germline, CDR1 DFQATT and CDR2 SNEGSKA (reference sequence). Between the trimmed V and J ends, which lost 1 base and 2 bases, there was a span of 18 bases. This CDR3 reads CSARGMNDRDAYEQYF. The DNA for the CDR3 is TGCAGTGCTAGAGGCATGAATGACCGGGATGCCTACGAGCAGTACTTC.

This clonotype occurred a few times. The chain has TRBV5-4 and TRBJ1-1; D remains ambiguous. This CDR3 is 14 amino acids long. With 1 base removed from V and 0 bases from J, the gap between germline ends came to 7 bases. Germline V gene sequence: CDR1 SGHNT, CDR2 YYREEE (reference sequence). CDR3 DNA sequence: TGTGCCAGCAGCTTGTTCGGGATGAACACTGAAGCTTTCTTT. Translation gives CASSLFGMNTEAFF.

This clonotype has a handful of counts. This chain uses TRBV7-9 with TRBJ2-3; 7 bases align to TRBD1. Germline assignment: CDR1 SEHNR and CDR2 FQNEAQ (reference sequence). J lost 0 bases, V lost 3 bases, and 3 bases had no gene match. The CDR3 is made up of 15 amino acids. CDR3: CASSFFRGSTDTQYF. The CDR3, as DNA: TGTGCCAGCAGCTTCTTCAGGGGGAGCACAGATACGCAGTATTTT.

The J gene is TRBJ2-7, the V gene TRBV6-1; D unclear. The germline V gene encodes CDR1 MNHNS and CDR2 SASEGT. The CDR3 sequence is 13 residues long. V lost 1 base and J 6 bases, leaving 10 bases between the germline ends. The CDR3 sequence is CASSEVQAAEQYF. The CDR3 region has the DNA TGTGCCAGCAGTGAAGTGCAGGCAGCCGAGCAGTACTTC.

V is TRBV6-1 and J is TRBJ2-1, with a weak D call TRBD1 (6 bases). CDR1 is MNHNS, CDR2 SASEGT, per germline. Trimming left V 8 bases short and J 9 bases short, with 14 bases between. This CDR3 comprises 12 residues. CDR3 coding DNA: TGTGCCAGCTATAAAACAGGGAGTGAGCAGTTCTTC. Its protein is CASYKTGSEQFF.

Of note for this clonotype: A much larger clone lies a single base off, so this may be a read error. The J gene is TRBJ1-1, the V gene TRBV28; 8 bases fit TRBD1. CDR1 and CDR2 from the germline V gene are MDHEN and SYDVKM. CDR3 length: 12 residues. V lost 8 bases to trimming and J lost 4 bases; unmatched junction nucleotides: 3. The DNA for the CDR3 is TGTGCCAGCGGGACAGGAGGCACTGAAGCTTTCTTT. This gives the protein CASGTGGTEAFF.

This clonotype came up a few times. V gene TRBV6-5 combines with J gene TRBJ2-6; the D call may be TRBD1 or TRBD2 (6 bases each). This CDR3 is 18 amino acids long. Germline V CDR1 and CDR2: MNHEY, SVGAGI. The V end lost 0 bases, the J end lost 3 bases, and 15 bases lay between the germline ends. The CDR3 sequence is CASSYSGSGGYGANVLTF. The DNA of the CDR3 is TGTGCCAGCAGTTACTCTGGGTCCGGGGGCTATGGGGCCAACGTCCTGACTTTC.

This clonotype was detected only a few times. The J gene is TRBJ1-1, the V gene TRBV12-3 or TRBV12-4, with a tentative D call TRBD1 (5 bases). This CDR3 region has 13 residues. V lost 3 bases and J lost 8, with 13 bases in between. For the CDR3, the DNA is TGTGCCAGCAGTTTGGTGGGACGGGCGGAAGCTTTCTTT. Residues: CASSLVGRAEAFF.

This clonotype was counted a single time. The chain uses TRBV4-1 and TRBJ1-4; perhaps TRBD1 as D (6 bases). This CDR3 has 15 residues. CDR1 is MGHRA, CDR2 YSYEKL, per germline. Between the trimmed V and J ends, which lost 0 bases and 3 bases, there was a span of 8 bases. DNA of the CDR3: TGCGCCAGCAGCCAAGAGGGGGCATCTAATGAAAAACTGTTTTTT. It specifies CASSQEGASNEKLFF.

The chain has TRBV6-9 and TRBJ1-2, with D perhaps TRBD1 (5 bases). The V gene lost 3 bases and the J gene lost 8 bases, with 19 bases spanning the gap. This CDR3 is 15 amino acids long. Germline V gene data show CDR1 as MNHGY and CDR2 as SVAAGI. CDR3 nucleotides: TGTGCCAGCAGTTACAGCAGGGAGAGAGTCACCGGCTACACCTTC. Translated: CASSYSRERVTGYTF.

This clonotype was counted many times. The gene calls are TRBV7-6 and TRBJ1-1; maybe TRBD1 (6 bases). The CDR3 runs 12 residues. CDR1 and CDR2 from the germline V gene are SGHVS and FNYEAQ. With 6 bases removed from V and 11 bases from J, the gap between germline ends came to 16 bases. CDR3 protein: CASSTAGGSAFF. CDR3 in DNA: TGTGCCAGCAGTACCGCGGGGGGCAGCGCTTTCTTT.

This sequence joins TRBV18 and TRBJ2-1; TRBD2 might be the D (6 bases). The germline gives CDR1 KGHSH, CDR2 LQKENI. The CDR3 is 14 amino acids. Trimming took 1 base from V and 9 from J, leaving 13 bases between them. CDR3 protein: CASSPLSGNGEQFF. In nucleotides, the CDR3 is TGTGCCAGCTCACCACTTAGCGGTAACGGTGAGCAGTTCTTC.

The V and J genes are TRBV19 and TRBJ1-1; 8 positions agree with TRBD1. The CDR3 covers 14 residues. The ends lost 3 bases at V and 6 bases at J; junction bases unmatched: 6. The V gene's germline CDR1 is LNHDA and CDR2 SQIVND (reference sequence). In nucleotides, the CDR3 is TGTGCCAGTAGTATGGACAGGGTGAGCCCTGAAGCTTTCTTT. This gives the protein CASSMDRVSPEAFF.

This clonotype came up many times. The chain uses TRBV2 and TRBJ2-1, with 12 nucleotides matching TRBD2. The length of the CDR3 is 14 residues. Unmatched junction bases numbered 6, after V lost 8 bases and J lost 7 bases. CDR1 is SNHLY, CDR2 FYNNEI, per germline. The CDR3 here is CASRLAGARNEQFF. CDR3 nucleotide sequence: TGTGCCAGCCGACTAGCGGGAGCTCGAAATGAGCAGTTCTTC.

The chain joins TRBV3-1 to TRBJ2-3; TRBD2 agrees at 12 bases. The CDR3 is 22 amino acids. Germline loops: CDR1 LGHDT, CDR2 YNNKEL (reference sequence). J was trimmed by 3 bases and V by 1 base; bases with no gene match: 20. CDR3 coding DNA: TGTGCCAGCAGCCAAGTTAGGGGGATTCGGACTAGCGGGACCTTTAGGACAGATACGCAGTATTTT. It codes for CASSQVRGIRTSGTFRTDTQYF.

This rearrangement joins TRBV6-5 to TRBJ1-4; 7 positions agree with TRBD1. The CDR3 is 15 residues long. Germline loops: CDR1 MNHEY, CDR2 SVGAGI. V shed 3 bases and J 8 bases; nucleotides not matched to a gene: 9. CDR3 region: CASSYSDREDEKLFF. The CDR3 nucleotides read TGTGCCAGCAGTTATTCCGACAGGGAAGACGAAAAACTGTTTTTT.

The chain recombines TRBV7-9 with TRBJ1-2, with a tentative D call TRBD1 (6 bases). CDR3 length: 14 residues. Deletions cut 5 bases from V and 3 bases from J, with 13 bases between. Per germline, CDR1 SEHNR and CDR2 FQNEAQ (reference sequence). Here the CDR3 DNA reads TGTGCCAGCAGCCAAGGGGGATCCCACTATGGCTACACCTTC. Amino acids: CASSQGGSHYGYTF.

This clonotype was recorded a few times. V and J are TRBV24-1 and TRBJ2-1; D possibly corresponds to TRBD1 (6 bases). Germline CDR1 and CDR2: KGHDR and SFDVKD. The CDR3 runs to 13 residues. V was clipped by 3 bases and J by 9 bases, with 11 bases between them. CDR3 DNA sequence: TGTGCCACCAGTGATACCAGGGGTCTTGAGCAGTTCTTC. Amino acids: CATSDTRGLEQFF.

The gene calls are TRBV20-1 and TRBJ2-5; the match to TRBD2 covers 10 bases. The germline CDR1 and CDR2 sequences are DFQATT and SNEGSKA (reference sequence). The CDR3 consists of 16 residues. J lost 5 bases, V lost 7 bases, and 16 bases had no gene match. The DNA for the CDR3 is TGCAGTGGCCGCCATCCAAGCGGGAGGGCTCAGGAGACCCAGTACTTC. The encoded protein is CSGRHPSGRAQETQYF.

The table lists this clonotype with a few counts. The chain has TRBV28 and TRBJ1-1; maybe TRBD1 (5 bases). This CDR3 is 15 amino acids long. The V end lost 3 bases, the J end lost 4 bases, and 15 bases lay between the germline ends. The germline gives CDR1 MDHEN, CDR2 SYDVKM. The CDR3 DNA reads TGTGCCAGCAGTTTTGCCACAGGTTTGGGCACTGAAGCTTTCTTT. Translating it yields CASSFATGLGTEAFF.